These T cell receptor beta chains were read from a single sample in a study of shared clonotypes between healthy human individuals. Generated by immunoSEQ multiplex PCR, the TCRdb table keeps only in-frame clones and is missing some. The table shows about 610,000 clones, with 95% to 98% occurring only once. The sample comprised naive CD4+ T cells sorted from blood. These receptors were taken from a woman younger than 45 in good health. The CDR3 runs from the conserved cysteine through the conserved F or W. The D gene is left open where the match is weak.

v_gene,d_gene,CDR3aa
TRBV6-1,TRBD1,CASLQGQETQYF
TRBV10-1,-,CASTDLFYEQYF
TRBV4-1,-,CASSPGTSNQPQHF
TRBV28,TRBD1,CASSLTGTGSSETQYF
TRBV11-2,-,CASSSGLLNTGELFF
TRBV2,TRBD2,CASSVLAGAREQYF
TRBV2,TRBD1,CASSGTESNQPQHF
TRBV28,-,CASSSGAGVVYEQYF
TRBV28,-,CASSFERDGYEQYF
TRBV2,TRBD2,CASSEGTSGSIRANVLTF
TRBV28,-,CASPPSTSGAIDYEQYF
TRBV28,-,CASSFLLSFPTDAQYF
TRBV12-5,TRBD2,CASGLVDETAGVTGELFF
TRBV29-1,TRBD2,CSVPSPLATRFETQYF
TRBV6-1,TRBD2,CASSTPGLGYNEQFF
TRBV28,TRBD2,CASSRIAGGSTDTQYF
TRBV28,-,CASNSYYRGHEQYF
TRBV5-5,-,CASSVDSNSQPQHF
TRBV4-2,-,CASSQRRELSYEQYF
TRBV14,TRBD2,CASSRLAGGEVNEQFF
TRBV15,-,CATRRREHFSYNEQFF
TRBV7-9,-,CASRPEGPNEQFF
TRBV6-5,-,CASSFPGGSGYTF
TRBV9,TRBD2,CASAKRELDEQYF
TRBV28,TRBD1,CASIGQGGTEAFF
TRBV28,TRBD1,CASRPMTGKGTEAFF
TRBV28,TRBD2,CASGGASGYNEQFF
TRBV19,TRBD2,CASSILAGTTLETQYF
TRBV5-1,TRBD2,CASSLELSGTSGFQETQYF
TRBV5-1,-,CASSTGPKETQYF
TRBV28,-,CATWMNTEAFF
TRBV5-1,TRBD2,CASSLGTSGDYEQYF
TRBV5-4,-,CASSLGRVMNTEAFF
TRBV27,TRBD2,CASSAQRRLYTSGRSYEQYF
TRBV18,TRBD2,CASSPLGLAGGDEETQYF
TRBV7-9,TRBD2,CASSLRSLRLAGMKTQYF
TRBV29-1,-,CSVAWSSGANVLTF
TRBV7-9,-,CASSRDTIVSEAFF
TRBV10-3,TRBD2,CAIGTSGSNEQFF
TRBV10-2,-,CASSEPRTPNTEAFF
TRBV19,-,CASSIKWTTGNTIYF
TRBV28,-,CASRMVGRVNTEAFF
TRBV6-1,-,CASSEGLLNEKLFF
TRBV5-1,TRBD2,CASSTGTSGWGDEQYF
TRBV4-1,-,CASSQFQGFEQYF
TRBV28,-,CASSTERGRMFGNTIYF
TRBV28,TRBD2,CASSLTGGLPSSYEQYF
TRBV19,-,CASSIGGGYYNEQFF
TRBV6-5,TRBD1,CASSYLTGGETQYF
TRBV28,TRBD2,CASRTSGSTDTQYF
TRBV7-2,-,CASSPATNEQFF
TRBV19,TRBD2,CASRPSGLVDYSEQYF
TRBV5-1,-,CASSPTPDITRGYTF
TRBV28,-,CASRPSTYEQYF
TRBV29-1,-,CSVAVRVDYGYTF
TRBV5-1,-,CASSLAGGRNYNEQFF
TRBV6-5,TRBD1,CASKLDRGNQPQHF
TRBV28,-,CASTAFRTVNTEAFF
TRBV6-1,-,CASRYERTYNEQFF